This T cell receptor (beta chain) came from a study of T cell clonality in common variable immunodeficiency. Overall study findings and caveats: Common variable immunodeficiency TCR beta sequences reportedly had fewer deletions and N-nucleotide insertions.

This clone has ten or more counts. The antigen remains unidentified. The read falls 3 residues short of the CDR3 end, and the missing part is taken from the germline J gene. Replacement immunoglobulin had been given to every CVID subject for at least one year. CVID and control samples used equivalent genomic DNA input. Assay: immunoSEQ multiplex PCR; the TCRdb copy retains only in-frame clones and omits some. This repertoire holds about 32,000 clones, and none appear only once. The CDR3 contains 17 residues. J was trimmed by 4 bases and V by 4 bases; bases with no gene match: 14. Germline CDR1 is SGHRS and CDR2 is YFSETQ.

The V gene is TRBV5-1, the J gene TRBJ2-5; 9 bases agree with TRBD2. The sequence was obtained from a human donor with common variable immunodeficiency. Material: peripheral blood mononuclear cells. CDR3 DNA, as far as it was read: TGCGCCAGCAGCCCCCTAATGGCGGCGGGGGGGACAGAGACC. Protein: CASSPLMAAGGTET. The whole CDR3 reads CASSPLMAAGGTETQYF.